This TCR beta chain was identified during a study of spatial heterogeneity in lung cancer. TCRdb reprocessed the 5' RACE reads via MiXCR and lists one record per CDR3 protein. The profile shows roughly 38,000 distinct CDR3 sequences, roughly 10% of them singletons. The time point here: blood at routine non-recurrence follow-up after resection. Germline V gene data show CDR1 as SGDLS and CDR2 as YYNGEE. The CDR3 totals 13 residues, both ends included. Regarding this clonotype: With a much larger clone just one base away, this may be a read error. The DNA is omitted, as the CDR3 cannot be located on it reliably, and the CDR3 follows TCRdb's listing.

This TCR was sampled from a female donor with early-stage non-small cell lung cancer. The rearrangement uses TRBV9 and TRBJ1-3. Source: PBMCs, taken at follow-up. CDR3 sequence reads: CASSVASGNTTYF.